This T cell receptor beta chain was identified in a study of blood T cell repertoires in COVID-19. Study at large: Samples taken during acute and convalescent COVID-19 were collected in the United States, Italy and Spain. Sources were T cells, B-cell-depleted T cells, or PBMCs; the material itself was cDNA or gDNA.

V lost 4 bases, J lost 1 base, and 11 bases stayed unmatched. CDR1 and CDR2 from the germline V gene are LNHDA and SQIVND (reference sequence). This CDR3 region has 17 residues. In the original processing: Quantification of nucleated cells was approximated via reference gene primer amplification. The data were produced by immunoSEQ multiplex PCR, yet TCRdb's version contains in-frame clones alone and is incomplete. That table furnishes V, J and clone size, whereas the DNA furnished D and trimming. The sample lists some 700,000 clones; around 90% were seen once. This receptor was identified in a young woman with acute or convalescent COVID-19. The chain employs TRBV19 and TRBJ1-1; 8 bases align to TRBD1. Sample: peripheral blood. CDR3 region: CASSTLFWTGTNTEAFF. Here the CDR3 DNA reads TGTGCCAGTAGTACCCTCTTCTGGACAGGGACGAACACTGAAGCTTTCTTT.